This TCR beta chain comes out of a study of T cell changes during pregnancy in multiple sclerosis. Germline-derived CDR1 and CDR2 are MNHEY and SMNVEV (reference sequence). The CDR3 covers 16 residues. Trimming removed 2 bases from V and 2 bases from J; junction bases left unmatched: 7. Generated by immunoSEQ multiplex PCR, the TCRdb table keeps only in-frame clones and is missing some. The sample has about 41,000 clones, about 89% seen once. This sequence was found in a female donor with multiple sclerosis, enrolled in a pregnancy study. The input for sequencing was CD4+ T cells from peripheral blood mononuclear cells, taken in the first trimester of pregnancy. This chain links TRBV27 with TRBJ2-7, with TRBD2 matching over 9 bases. Here the CDR3 DNA reads TGTGCCAGCAGTTTACGCGGGAGGGGGGGAACCTACGAGCAGTACTTC. Its translation: CASSLRGRGGTYEQYF.